These 6 T cell receptor beta chains came from one sample sequenced in a study of blood T cell repertoires in COVID-19. Generated by immunoSEQ multiplex PCR, the TCRdb table keeps only in-frame clones and is missing some. The sample lists about 250,000 clones, more than 65% occurring once. The sequencing input was PBMCs or T cells enriched from blood (not recorded which). These TCRs come from a man aged 50 to 60 who had recovered from COVID-19.

V is TRBV19 and J is TRBJ2-2; 9 bases are shared with TRBD1. CDR1 and CDR2 from the germline V gene are LNHDA and SQIVND (reference sequence). V gave up 6 bases and J gave up 5 bases; unmatched junction bases: 4. The CDR3 loop spans 14 amino acids. As DNA, the CDR3 is TGTGCCAGTAGCCCTGGGACAGGGACCGGGGAGCTGTTTTTT. Its protein product is CASSPGTGTGELFF.

This clone has just a few counts. V and J are TRBV15 and TRBJ2-7, with D unclear. The CDR3 totals 14 residues. The V gene's germline CDR1 is LNHNV and CDR2 YYDKDF (reference sequence). Trimming removed 2 bases from V and 5 bases from J, with 13 bases in between. The CDR3 DNA sequence: TGTGCCACCAGCAGACAAGGCTCGAGGAACGAGCAGTACTTC. Amino acids: CATSRQGSRNEQYF.

The chain has TRBV5-4 and TRBJ2-5, with D unresolved. The CDR3 is made up of 15 amino acids. Looked up from germline, CDR1 is SGHNT and CDR2 is YYREEE (reference sequence). Trimming removed 4 bases from V and 5 bases from J, with 18 bases in between. CDR3 coding DNA: TGTGCCAGCAGCATTTCCCCCTTTCCCGGGGAGACCCAGTACTTC. It translates to CASSISPFPGETQYF.

The genes are TRBV16 and TRBJ1-6; 8 bases are shared with TRBD1. CDR1 and CDR2 (germline): KGHSY, FQNENV. Trimming took 6 bases from V and 10 from J; bases not matched to a gene: 11. The CDR3 length is 15 residues. CDR3 in DNA: TGTGCCAGCAGACAGGAGACAGGGGCTAGCTCACCCCTCCACTTT. Translated, it gives CASRQETGASSPLHF. Using reference TRBV16 and TRBJ1-6 for the parts outside the CDR3, the full variable domain is GEEVAQTPKHLVRGEGQKAKLYCAPIKGHSYVFWYQQVLKNEFKFLISFQNENVFDETGMPKERFSAKCLPNSPCSLEIQATKLEDSAVYFCASRQETGASSPLHFGNGTRLTVT.

The chain links TRBV4-2 to TRBJ2-5; 12 nucleotides align to TRBD2. Trimming cost V 0 bases and J 5 bases; bases outside gene matches: 10. The CDR3 is 18 amino acids. CDR1 and CDR2 from the germline V gene are LGHNA and YNFKEQ. The CDR3 protein is CASSQDVSSGRAGETQYF. The DNA for the CDR3 is TGTGCCAGCAGCCAAGATGTTTCTAGCGGGAGGGCCGGCGAGACCCAGTACTTC.

This sequence joins TRBV11-1 and TRBJ2-7; a weak D match, TRBD2 (6 bases). Per germline, CDR1 SGHAT and CDR2 FQDESV (reference sequence). The CDR3 extends over 12 amino acids. Trimming took 3 bases from V and 5 from J, leaving 8 bases between them. The CDR3 spells CASSFGGDEQYF. The CDR3 region has the DNA TGTGCCAGCAGCTTCGGGGGTGACGAGCAGTACTTC.